These T cell receptor beta chains were read from a single sample in a study of blood T cell repertoires in COVID-19. Sequenced by immunoSEQ multiplex PCR; TCRdb stores in-frame clones only, minus some. The sample shows about 220,000 clones, roughly four fifths of them seen only once. The material sequenced was PBMCs or T cells enriched from blood (not recorded which). The source is a woman aged 55 to 70 who had recovered from COVID-19. Each CDR3 is given with its conserved first and last residue. D genes are given only for firm matches. Where a row states a size, it is once, few, many or the class of an expanded clone; other rows omit it.

clone_size d_call j_call v_call cdr3_aa cdr3_nt
once - TRBJ2-1 TRBV6-5 CASSYSEGNNEQFF TGTGCCAGCAGTTACTCGGAGGGGAACAATGAGCAGTTCTTC
- TRBD2 TRBJ2-3 TRBV4-2 CASSQTTTSGRGVTDTQYF TGTGCCAGCAGCCAAACAACGACTAGCGGGAGAGGGGTGACAGATACGCAGTATTTT
once - TRBJ2-3 TRBV7-9 CASRVNTGSGTDTQYF TGTGCCAGCAGGGTTAATACAGGGTCAGGCACAGATACGCAGTATTTT
- TRBD1 TRBJ1-2 TRBV24-1 CATSDGQGDGYTF TGTGCCACCAGTGATGGACAGGGGGATGGCTACACCTTC
few - TRBJ1-2 TRBV19 CASTRTSGEGYGYTF TGTGCCAGTACCCGAACGTCGGGGGAGGGCTATGGCTACACCTTC
- TRBD2 TRBJ2-7 TRBV3-1/TRBV3-2 CASSQDASGRDKYF TGTGCCAGCAGCCAAGATGCTAGCGGGAGGGACAAGTACTTC
- TRBD2 TRBJ2-2 TRBV10-3 CAISGTSGGAVGTGELFF TGTGCCATCAGTGGGACTAGCGGGGGGGCGGTTGGCACCGGGGAGCTGTTTTTT
- - TRBJ1-1 TRBV6-5 CASSPQGPMNTEAFF TGTGCCAGCAGTCCACAGGGACCCATGAACACTGAAGCTTTCTTT
- TRBD1 TRBJ2-7 TRBV29-1 CSFRTGVGYEQYF TGCAGCTTTCGGACAGGGGTGGGCTACGAGCAGTACTTC
- TRBD1 TRBJ2-5 TRBV20-1 CSARGQETQYF TGCAGTGCCAGGGGGCAAGAGACCCAGTACTTC
- - TRBJ1-3 TRBV7-7 CASSPGGLSGNTIYF TGTGCCAGCAGCCCCGGTGGGCTTTCTGGAAACACCATATATTTT
- TRBD1 TRBJ2-5 TRBV7-9 CAGSSGGETQYF TGTGCCGGAAGTTCAGGGGGAGAGACCCAGTACTTC
- TRBD1 TRBJ1-5 TRBV11-1 CASSSIRQGMGQPQHF TGTGCCAGCAGCTCGATCCGACAGGGGATGGGGCAGCCCCAGCATTTT
- - TRBJ2-5 TRBV6-2/TRBV6-3 CASSYVVGGVGVTETQYF TGTGCCAGCAGTTACGTTGTTGGAGGGGTAGGGGTTACAGAGACCCAGTACTTC
- TRBD1 TRBJ2-3 TRBV19 CASSGTGKADTQYF TGTGCCAGTAGTGGGACAGGGAAGGCAGATACGCAGTATTTT
- - TRBJ1-5 TRBV4-3 CASSQVGDQPQHF TGCGCCAGCAGCCAAGTCGGGGATCAGCCCCAGCATTTT
- - TRBJ1-3 TRBV18 CASSPISVHSGNTIYF TGTGCCAGCTCACCGATCAGTGTCCACTCTGGAAACACCATATATTTT
- TRBD2 TRBJ2-2 TRBV25-1 CASSPLGLAGNTGELFF TGTGCCAGCAGTCCCCTAGGACTAGCGGGAAACACCGGGGAGCTGTTTTTT
- - TRBJ1-1 TRBV2 CASSDRLEAFF TGTGCCAGCAGTGACAGGCTTGAAGCTTTCTTT
- - TRBJ2-7 TRBV11-2 CASSLAWHSYEQYF TGTGCCAGCAGCTTAGCATGGCACTCCTACGAGCAGTACTTC
- TRBD1 TRBJ1-1 TRBV9 CASSAGGQGYTEAFF TGTGCCAGCAGCGCTGGGGGACAGGGGTACACTGAAGCTTTCTTT
- TRBD1 TRBJ1-4 TRBV19 CASSYPDRGEKLFF TGTGCCAGTAGTTACCCCGACAGGGGCGAAAAACTGTTTTTT
- TRBD2 TRBJ2-1 TRBV13 CASSTGGDLPPFF TGTGCCAGCAGCACCGGGGGGGACTTACCCCCGTTCTTC
once - TRBJ2-3 TRBV5-6 CASSIGVGQGLNTQYF TGTGCCAGCAGCATCGGGGTGGGGCAGGGGCTAAATACGCAGTATTTT
- - TRBJ1-1 TRBV6-5 CASSYSTRGTTEAFF TGTGCCAGCAGTTACTCGACTCGGGGTACCACTGAAGCTTTCTTT
- TRBD1 TRBJ1-5 TRBV19 CASGGGGQGAAQPQHF TGTGCCAGCGGTGGAGGGGGACAGGGGGCCGCTCAGCCCCAGCATTTT
few TRBD1 TRBJ1-3 TRBV6-5 CASSLGTEGGHTIYF TGTGCCAGCAGCCTTGGGACAGAAGGCGGACACACCATATATTTT
- - TRBJ1-5 TRBV2 CASSERGIAVQPQHF TGTGCCAGCAGTGAAAGGGGGATCGCGGTTCAGCCCCAGCATTTT
- - TRBJ1-4 TRBV2 CASRADRNEKLFF TGTGCCAGCAGGGCAGACAGGAACGAAAAACTGTTTTTT
- - TRBJ2-3 TRBV19 CASTPGPSTDTQYF TGTGCCAGTACTCCAGGGCCTAGCACAGATACGCAGTATTTT
- TRBD2 TRBJ2-1 TRBV11-3 CASSLGTSSMNEQFF TGTGCCAGCAGCTTAGGGACTAGCAGTATGAATGAGCAGTTCTTC
once - TRBJ1-5 TRBV7-2 CASSSWRGGVNQPQHF TGTGCCAGCAGCTCGTGGAGGGGGGGGGTCAATCAGCCCCAGCATTTT
- TRBD1 TRBJ1-2 TRBV19 CASSIDRDRGYTF TGTGCCAGTAGTATTGACAGGGACCGTGGCTACACCTTC
once TRBD1 TRBJ2-5 TRBV7-2 CASSLGTGYQETQYF TGTGCCAGCAGCTTGGGGACAGGTTACCAAGAGACCCAGTACTTC
- - TRBJ2-1 TRBV18 CASSLDSSSYNEQFF TGTGCCAGCTCGTTAGACAGCAGCTCCTACAATGAGCAGTTCTTC
- TRBD2 TRBJ2-5 TRBV27 CASSAPGLAPRGETQYF TGTGCCAGCAGTGCTCCGGGACTAGCACCCAGGGGGGAGACCCAGTACTTC
- - TRBJ1-5 TRBV18 CASSPLGGSNQPQHF TGTGCCAGCTCACCATTGGGGGGTAGCAATCAGCCCCAGCATTTT
- - TRBJ1-5 TRBV19 CASRNTGSNQPQHF TGTGCCAGTAGGAATACAGGTAGCAATCAGCCCCAGCATTTT
- - TRBJ1-2 TRBV18 CASSPQEDTAGGYTF TGTGCCAGCTCACCTCAGGAAGACACGGCTGGAGGCTACACCTTC
- - TRBJ2-3 TRBV4-2 CASSQQDSTDTQYF TGTGCCAGCAGCCAACAGGATAGCACAGATACGCAGTATTTT
- TRBD1 TRBJ1-3 TRBV6-1 CASSERDRAGGNTIYF TGTGCCAGCAGTGAAAGGGACAGGGCTGGTGGAAACACCATATATTTT
- - TRBJ1-2 TRBV11-2 CASSSMRGHNYGYTF TGTGCCAGCAGCTCCATGAGGGGACACAACTATGGCTACACCTTC
- - TRBJ2-1 TRBV7-9 CASSLHPRGYLSSYNEQFF TGTGCCAGCAGCTTACATCCCCGCGGTTATTTAAGCTCCTACAATGAGCAGTTCTTC
- TRBD2 TRBJ2-1 TRBV6-5 CASSSPGGAYNEQFF TGTGCCAGCAGTTCTCCGGGGGGTGCCTACAATGAGCAGTTCTTC
- TRBD2 TRBJ2-3 TRBV4-1 CASSQGIRLATSTDTQYF TGCGCCAGCAGCCAAGGAATTAGACTAGCGACTAGCACAGATACGCAGTATTTT
- - TRBJ2-7 TRBV20-1 CSASWGRPTGEQYF TGCAGTGCTAGTTGGGGCAGGCCTACGGGCGAGCAGTACTTC